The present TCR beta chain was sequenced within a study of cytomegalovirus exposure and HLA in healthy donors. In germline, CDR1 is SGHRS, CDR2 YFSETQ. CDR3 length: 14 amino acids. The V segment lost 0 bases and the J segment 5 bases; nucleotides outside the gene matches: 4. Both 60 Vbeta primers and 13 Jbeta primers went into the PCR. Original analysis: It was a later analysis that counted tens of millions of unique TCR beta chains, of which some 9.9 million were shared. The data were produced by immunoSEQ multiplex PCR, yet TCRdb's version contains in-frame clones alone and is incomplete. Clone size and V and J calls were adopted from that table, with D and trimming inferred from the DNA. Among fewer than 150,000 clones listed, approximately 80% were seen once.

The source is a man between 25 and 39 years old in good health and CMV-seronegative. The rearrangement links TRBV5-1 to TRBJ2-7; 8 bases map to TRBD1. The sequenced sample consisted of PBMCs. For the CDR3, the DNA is TGCGCCAGCAGCTTGGCTGGACAGGGAGACGAGCAGTACTTC. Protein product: CASSLAGQGDEQYF.